The 23 T cell receptor beta chains listed next were all sequenced from one sample in a study of blood T cells in healthy people across ages. Alongside a J-beta primer mix, a sample-barcoded 5' primer served in a second PCR lasting roughly 6 to 11 cycles. TCRdb reanalysed the 5' RACE reads using MiXCR and keeps one entry per CDR3 protein. This sample has around 1.5 million distinct CDR3 sequences, with about 35% found just once. Sequencing was carried out using blood. The receptor source for this set is a woman aged 30 to 39 in good health.

V usage is TRBV12-3 or TRBV12-4 and J usage is TRBJ2-3, with a possible D match to TRBD1 (5 bases). This CDR3 has 15 residues. V gave up 3 bases and J gave up 11 bases, with 21 bases separating them. The CDR3 nucleotides are TGTGCCAGCAGTTTCGCCGCTGGGGCCGCGAACGTGCAGTATTTT. Amino acids: CASSFAAGAANVQYF.

V usage is TRBV7-2 and J usage is TRBJ2-1, with 7 bases that match TRBD2. Germline lookup yields CDR1 SGHTA and CDR2 FQGNSA. The J segment lost 6 bases and the V segment lost 0 bases, leaving 11 bases of the junction unmatched. This CDR3 comprises 17 residues. CDR3 DNA: TGTGCCAGCAGCTTAGCCGGTGGAGCGGGGTTGCGCAATGAGCAGTTCTTC. It translates to CASSLAGGAGLRNEQFF.

This clonotype was recorded many times. This chain connects TRBV4-2 to TRBJ2-3; 8 nucleotides line up with TRBD2. The germline gives CDR1 LGHNA, CDR2 YNFKEQ. This CDR3 has 16 residues. V shed 1 base and J 2 bases; nucleotides not matched to a gene: 5. The CDR3 sequence is CASSQVLADATDTQYF. Here the CDR3 DNA reads TGTGCCAGCAGCCAAGTACTAGCGGACGCCACAGATACGCAGTATTTT.

This clonotype has more than one count but fewer than ten. The chain couples TRBV5-1 to TRBJ2-5; D is unresolved. The CDR3 consists of 11 residues. Deletions cut 5 bases from V and 5 bases from J, with 7 bases between. CDR1 and CDR2 from the germline V gene are SGHRS and YFSETQ. The CDR3 region is CASRLEETQYF. In nucleotides, the CDR3 is TGCGCCAGCAGACTCGAGGAGACCCAGTACTTC.

The J gene is TRBJ2-2, the V gene TRBV4-1, with D tentatively TRBD1 or TRBD2 (5 bases each). From germline, CDR1 is MGHRA and CDR2 YSYEKL. The CDR3 is 17 amino acids. The ends were cut back, 1 base at V and 4 bases at J, with 16 bases in the middle. CDR3 DNA sequence: TGCGCCAGCAGCCAAGCGGGGACCTATGTCGGCACCGGGGAGCTGTTTTTT. This gives the protein CASSQAGTYVGTGELFF.

The rearrangement joins TRBV7-6 to TRBJ1-5; tentative D call: TRBD1 (5 bases). CDR1 is SGHVS, CDR2 FNYEAQ, per germline. CDR3 length equals 13 residues. V gave up 5 bases and J gave up 6 bases, with 11 bases separating them. As DNA, the CDR3 is TGTGCCAGCAGCATACAGGAGTCTCAGCCCCAGCATTTT. It yields the protein CASSIQESQPQHF. The full variable domain, with the rest looked up from reference TRBV7-6 and TRBJ1-5, is GAGVSQSPRYKVTKRGQDVALRCDPISGHVSLYWYRQALGQGPEFLTYFNYEAQQDKSGLPNDRFSAERPEGSISTLTIQRTEQRDSAMYRCASSIQESQPQHFGDGTRLSIL.

The table lists this clonotype with many counts. V is TRBV20-1 and J is TRBJ2-3, with 10 bases identical to TRBD2. CDR1 is DFQATT and CDR2 is SNEGSKA in the germline V gene (reference sequence). V shed 4 bases, J shed 2 bases, and the junction held 9 bases outside the gene matches. The CDR3 loop spans 16 amino acids. The CDR3 DNA reads as TGCAGTGCTAAGGGACTAGCGAGCACCTACACAGATACGCAGTATTTT. This translates into CSAKGLASTYTDTQYF.

This clonotype was recorded at least ten times. The chain recombines TRBV7-2 with TRBJ2-3, with D unclear. From germline, CDR1 is SGHTA and CDR2 FQGNSA. The V end was cut by 0 bases, the J end by 4 bases, with 14 bases between. The CDR3 spans 16 residues. The CDR3 coding sequence is TGTGCCAGCAGCTTAGCGCACGGTTCCCCTCCAGATACGCAGTATTTT. Its protein product is CASSLAHGSPPDTQYF.

The V gene is TRBV27, the J gene TRBJ1-2; maybe TRBD1 (5 bases). Germline V gene sequence: CDR1 MNHEY, CDR2 SMNVEV (reference sequence). This CDR3 contains 14 residues. V lost 4 bases to trimming and J lost 6 bases, with 15 bases between them. CDR3 in DNA: TGTGCCAGCAGTTCACAGGCCGGAGTAAATGGCTACACCTTC. Its protein product is CASSSQAGVNGYTF.

This clonotype was observed a few times. The chain employs TRBV3-1 and TRBJ2-5; 11 nucleotides agree with TRBD2. Losses at the gene ends were 4 bases for V and 3 bases for J; bases not matched to a gene: 4. CDR3 size: 15 residues. Germline loops: CDR1 LGHDT, CDR2 YNNKEL (reference sequence). This chain's CDR3 is CASSLLAGGEETQYF. CDR3 bases: TGTGCCAGCAGCCTCCTAGCGGGGGGTGAAGAGACCCAGTACTTC.

The genes are TRBV5-1 and TRBJ2-1; TRBD2 is a possible D gene (6 bases). Germline assignment: CDR1 SGHRS and CDR2 YFSETQ. The CDR3 spans 15 residues. The germline V and J ends were trimmed by 0 bases and 2 bases, with 9 bases remaining between them. CDR3 nucleotides: TGCGCCAGCAGCTTGGTTAGCGGAACCTACAATGAGCAGTTCTTC. Translated, it gives CASSLVSGTYNEQFF.

This clonotype was observed a handful of times. One end of the junction varies from germline; a read error may be responsible. This rearrangement joins TRBV3-1 to TRBJ1-4, with unresolved D. The CDR3 runs 17 residues. Germline CDR1 reads LGHDT; CDR2 reads YNNKEL (reference sequence). The CDR3 loop reads CASSPEYKGRRNEKRFF. The CDR3 nucleotides are TGTGCCAGCAGCCCGGAGTATAAAGGACGGCGAAATGAAAAACGGTTTTTT.

The rearrangement links TRBV18 to TRBJ1-1; D gene unclear. Germline CDR1 KGHSH, CDR2 LQKENI. CDR3 length: 14 amino acids. Trimming left V 3 bases short and J 13 bases short, with 21 bases between. This chain's CDR3 is CASSPSAGGIYGFF. DNA for the CDR3: TGTGCCAGCTCACCGTCTGCCGGAGGCATTTATGGTTTCTTT. Together with reference TRBV18 and TRBJ1-1, the CDR3 gives the full variable domain: NAGVMQNPRHLVRRRGQEARLRCSPMKGHSHVYWYRQLPEEGLKFMVYLQKENIIDESGMPKERFSAEFPKEGPSILRIQQVVRGDSAAYFCASSPSAGGIYGFFGQGTRLTVV.

This clonotype was counted between two and nine times. The V call is TRBV6-1, the J call TRBJ2-3; no clear D gene. The V and J ends lost 1 base and 0 bases respectively, with 8 bases between them. The CDR3 is 15 amino acids. CDR1 is MNHNS and CDR2 is SASEGT in the germline V gene. CDR3 in DNA: TGTGCCAGCAGTGAAGAGCAGGAAAGCACAGATACGCAGTATTTT. As protein: CASSEEQESTDTQYF.

The V and J genes are TRBV7-6 and TRBJ2-2; D not resolved. The CDR3 spans 15 residues. With 4 bases removed from V and 5 bases from J, the gap between germline ends came to 14 bases. Germline V gene lookup returns CDR1 SGHVS and CDR2 FNYEAQ. The CDR3, as DNA: TGTGCCAGCAGCTACTCAACCTACAAAACCGGGGAGCTGTTTTTT. The encoded protein is CASSYSTYKTGELFF.

The genes are TRBV6-2 or TRBV6-3 and TRBJ2-3; possibly TRBD1 for D (5 bases). Trimming cost V 0 bases and J 3 bases, with 13 bases left between them. From germline, CDR1 is MNHEY and CDR2 SVGEGT. The CDR3 is made up of 16 amino acids. The chain's CDR3 is CASSYSIRAVTDTQYF. The CDR3 coding sequence is TGTGCCAGCAGTTACTCGATCAGGGCAGTTACAGATACGCAGTATTTT.

This clonotype was recorded only once. Given a much more abundant clone one base away, this may be a read error. The V gene is TRBV20-1, the J gene TRBJ2-3, with TRBD2 matching 11 bases. The CDR3 spans 16 residues. J gave up 4 bases and V 0 bases, and 6 bases lay outside the gene matches. Germline V lookup: CDR1 DFQATT, CDR2 SNEGSKA (reference sequence). The CDR3 region has the DNA TGCAGTGCTAGAGACTCCTGGACTAGCGGGTCAGATACGCAGTATTTT. This gives the protein CSARDSWTSGSDTQYF.

This clonotype was seen many times. This chain joins TRBV20-1 and TRBJ2-3; 8 bases align to TRBD2. The CDR3 spans 14 residues. CDR1 DFQATT and CDR2 SNEGSKA come from the germline V gene (reference sequence). Germline trimming cut 4 bases from V and 2 bases from J; bases unmatched to any gene: 5. As DNA, the CDR3 is TGCAGTGCTAACTTAGCGGGAAACACAGATACGCAGTATTTT. It is translated as CSANLAGNTDTQYF.

Of note for this clonotype: At one of its ends the junction is not consistent with the germline gene, which may arise from a read error. The rearrangement links TRBV7-6 to TRBJ2-5; no clear D. CDR3 length equals 13 residues. Looked up from germline, CDR1 is SGHVS and CDR2 is FNYEAQ. CDR3 residues: CASSRTFQEAQYF. The CDR3 region has the DNA TGTGCCAGCAGCCGGACCTTCCAAGAGGCCCAGTACTTC.

This clonotype was detected only a few times. This chain links TRBV15 with TRBJ2-1, with 13 nucleotides matching TRBD2. The V gene end was trimmed by 1 base and the J gene end by 4 bases; junction bases not matched to a gene: 10. Germline values: CDR1 LNHNV, CDR2 YYDKDF (reference sequence). This CDR3 has 19 residues. The CDR3 loop reads CATSRAGTSGVDGYNEQFF. CDR3 coding DNA: TGTGCCACCAGCAGAGCAGGGACTAGCGGGGTGGATGGTTACAATGAGCAGTTCTTC.

The J gene is TRBJ2-7, the V gene TRBV21-1. TRBV21-1 is a recognized pseudogene. This CDR3 comprises 14 residues. The CDR3 DNA follows: TGTGCCAGCAGCAAAAGGAACAGATTTTTCGAGCGGTACTTC. Its translation: CASSKRNRFFERYF.

This clonotype was counted once. CDR3 sequence (DNA): TGCGCCAGCAGCCAAGAGGGCCGAGATAATGAAAAACTGTTTTTT. Residues: CASSQEGRDNEKLFF. The V call is TRBV4-1, the J call TRBJ1-4, with unresolved D. V lost 0 bases and J 4 bases, leaving 9 bases between the germline ends. This CDR3 is 15 amino acids long. The germline V gene encodes CDR1 MGHRA and CDR2 YSYEKL.

This clonotype was seen more than once but under ten times. Germline is not matched at one junction end, which may reflect a read error. This chain links TRBV11-2 with TRBJ2-3; 12 nucleotides align to TRBD2. The length of the CDR3 is 17 residues. The germline V gene encodes CDR1 SGHAT and CDR2 FQNNGV. The CDR3 coding sequence is TGTACCAGTAGCCTAGGACTAGCGGGGCCGTACACAGATACGCAGTATTTT. Its protein is CTSSLGLAGPYTDTQYF.